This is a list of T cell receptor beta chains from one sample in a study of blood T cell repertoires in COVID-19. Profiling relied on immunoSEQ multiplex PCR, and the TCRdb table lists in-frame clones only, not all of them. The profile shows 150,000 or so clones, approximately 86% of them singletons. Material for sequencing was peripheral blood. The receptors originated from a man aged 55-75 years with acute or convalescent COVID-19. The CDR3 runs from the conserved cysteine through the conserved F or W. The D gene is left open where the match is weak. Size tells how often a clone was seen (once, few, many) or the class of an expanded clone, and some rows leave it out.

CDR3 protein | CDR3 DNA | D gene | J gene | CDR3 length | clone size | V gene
CAGQQVLDYGYTF | TGTGCCGGCCAACAGGTACTTGACTATGGCTACACCTTC | NA | TRBJ1-2 | 13 | NA | TRBV30
CASSETGNRETQYF | TGTGCCAGCAGTGAAACGGGAAATCGGGAGACCCAGTACTTC | NA | TRBJ2-5 | 14 | NA | TRBV2
CSVALAGDYNEQFF | TGCAGCGTAGCACTAGCGGGAGACTACAATGAGCAGTTCTTC | TRBD2 | TRBJ2-1 | 14 | NA | TRBV29-1
CASSTGLTSGNTGELFF | TGTGCCAGCAGCACGGGCCTGACTAGCGGAAACACCGGGGAGCTGTTTTTT | TRBD2 | TRBJ2-2 | 17 | NA | TRBV6-4
CASTIGTSLLGAKNIQYF | TGTGCCAGCACCATCGGGACTAGCCTCCTGGGGGCCAAAAACATTCAGTACTTC | TRBD2 | TRBJ2-4 | 18 | NA | TRBV11-2
CASSQEGQGGSYNEQFF | TGTGCCAGCAGCCAAGAGGGACAGGGCGGCTCCTACAATGAGCAGTTCTTC | TRBD1 | TRBJ2-1 | 17 | NA | TRBV3-1/TRBV3-2
CASSPFDSSPLHF | TGTGCCAGCAGCCCCTTCGACAGTTCACCCCTCCACTTT | NA | TRBJ1-6 | 13 | few | TRBV11-2
CASSFADTEAFF | TGTGCCAGCAGTTTTGCGGACACTGAAGCTTTCTTT | NA | TRBJ1-1 | 12 | NA | TRBV12-3/TRBV12-4
CASSLGTAYNEQFF | TGTGCCAGCAGTTTAGGGACAGCTTACAATGAGCAGTTCTTC | TRBD1 | TRBJ2-1 | 14 | NA | TRBV27
CASSVGGASNEKLFF | TGTGCCAGCAGCGTGGGGGGCGCGTCTAATGAAAAACTGTTTTTT | NA | TRBJ1-4 | 15 | NA | TRBV5-4
CATSEWDRGLEAFF | TGTGCCACCAGTGAATGGGACAGGGGACTTGAAGCTTTCTTT | TRBD1 | TRBJ1-1 | 14 | NA | TRBV24-1
CATSDPTGSTDTQYF | TGTGCCACCAGTGACCCGACAGGGTCGACAGATACGCAGTATTTT | TRBD1 | TRBJ2-3 | 15 | NA | TRBV24-1
CASSFTSNQPQHF | TGTGCCAGCAGTTTTACAAGCAATCAGCCCCAGCATTTT | NA | TRBJ1-5 | 13 | NA | TRBV27
CASSRGANTEAFF | TGTGCCAGCAGCAGAGGAGCAAACACTGAAGCTTTCTTT | NA | TRBJ1-1 | 13 | NA | TRBV11-3
CASSPAVGGYYGYTF | TGCGCCAGCAGCCCTGCGGTCGGGGGTTATTATGGCTACACCTTC | NA | TRBJ1-2 | 15 | NA | TRBV4-1
CASSSPGGTASYEQYF | TGTGCCAGCAGTTCGCCAGGGGGGACCGCCTCCTACGAGCAGTACTTC | NA | TRBJ2-7 | 16 | NA | TRBV28
CASSPALAGNEQFF | TGTGCCAGCTCACCGGCACTAGCGGGAAATGAGCAGTTCTTC | TRBD2 | TRBJ2-1 | 14 | NA | TRBV18
CASTRQGAETDTQYF | TGTGCCAGCACAAGACAGGGGGCCGAGACAGATACGCAGTATTTT | TRBD1 | TRBJ2-3 | 15 | once | TRBV6-8
CASSEGGRVTDTQYF | TGTGCCAGCAGCGAGGGCGGGAGGGTCACAGATACGCAGTATTTT | TRBD2 | TRBJ2-3 | 15 | NA | TRBV9
CASRNRGSGANVLTF | TGTGCCAGCAGGAACAGGGGCTCTGGGGCCAACGTCCTGACTTTC | TRBD1 | TRBJ2-6 | 15 | NA | TRBV25-1
CASQRRAGPYEQYF | TGTGCCAGCCAACGGCGGGCGGGACCCTACGAGCAGTACTTC | NA | TRBJ2-7 | 14 | many | TRBV27
CAWSRDRANYGYTF | TGTGCCTGGAGTCGCGACAGGGCGAACTATGGCTACACCTTC | TRBD1 | TRBJ1-2 | 14 | NA | TRBV30
CASVAGQSYGYTF | TGTGCCAGCGTTGCGGGACAGTCCTATGGCTACACCTTC | TRBD1 | TRBJ1-2 | 13 | NA | TRBV6-5
CASSPLQGPNQPQHF | TGTGCCAGCTCACCACTCCAGGGCCCCAATCAGCCCCAGCATTTT | NA | TRBJ1-5 | 15 | NA | TRBV18
CASSYSERNSPLHF | TGTGCCAGCAGTTACTCGGAGAGAAATTCACCCCTCCACTTT | NA | TRBJ1-6 | 14 | few | TRBV6-5
CASSPRLAGSLSEQYF | TGTGCCAGCAGCCCTCGACTAGCGGGAAGCTTAAGCGAGCAGTACTTC | TRBD2 | TRBJ2-7 | 16 | once | TRBV7-9
CASTSGQGNTEAFF | TGTGCCAGTACCTCGGGACAGGGGAACACTGAAGCTTTCTTT | TRBD1 | TRBJ1-1 | 14 | NA | TRBV19
CAWSRRGLSNQPQHF | TGTGCCTGGAGTAGGAGGGGCCTTAGCAATCAGCCCCAGCATTTT | NA | TRBJ1-5 | 15 | NA | TRBV30
CASSSPPGTSGWENTQYF | TGTGCCAGCAGCTCCCCCCCAGGGACTAGCGGTTGGGAGAATACGCAGTATTTT | TRBD2 | TRBJ2-3 | 18 | NA | TRBV7-9
CASRPIAGGSYNEQFF | TGCGCCAGCAGGCCCATTGCGGGGGGCTCCTACAATGAGCAGTTCTTC | TRBD2 | TRBJ2-1 | 16 | NA | TRBV4-1
CASSVAAGSNQPQHF | TGTGCCAGCAGCGTAGCCGCGGGGAGCAATCAGCCCCAGCATTTT | NA | TRBJ1-5 | 15 | few | TRBV9